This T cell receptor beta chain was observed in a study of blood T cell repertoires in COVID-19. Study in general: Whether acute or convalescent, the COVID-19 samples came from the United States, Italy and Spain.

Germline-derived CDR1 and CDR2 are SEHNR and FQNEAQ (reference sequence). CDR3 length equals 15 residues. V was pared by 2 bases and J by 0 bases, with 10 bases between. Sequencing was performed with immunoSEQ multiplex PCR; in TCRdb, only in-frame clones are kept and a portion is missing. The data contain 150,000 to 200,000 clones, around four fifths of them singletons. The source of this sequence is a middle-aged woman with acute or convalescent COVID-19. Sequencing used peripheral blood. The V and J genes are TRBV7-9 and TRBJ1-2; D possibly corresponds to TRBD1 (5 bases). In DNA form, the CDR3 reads TGTGCCAGCAGCTTAAAAGGGGATCCTAACTATGGCTACACCTTC. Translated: CASSLKGDPNYGYTF.